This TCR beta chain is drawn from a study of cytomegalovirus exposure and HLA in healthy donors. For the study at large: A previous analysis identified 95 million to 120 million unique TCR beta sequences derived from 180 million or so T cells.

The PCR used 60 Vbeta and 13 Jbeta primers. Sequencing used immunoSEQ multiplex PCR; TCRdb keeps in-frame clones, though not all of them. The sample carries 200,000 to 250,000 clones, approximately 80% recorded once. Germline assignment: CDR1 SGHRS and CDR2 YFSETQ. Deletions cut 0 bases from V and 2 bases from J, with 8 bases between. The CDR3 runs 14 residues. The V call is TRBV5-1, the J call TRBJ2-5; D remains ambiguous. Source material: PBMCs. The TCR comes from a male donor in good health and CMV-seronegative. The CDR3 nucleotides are TGCGCCAGCAGCTTGGATTCAGTACAAGAGACCCAGTACTTC. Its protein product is CASSLDSVQETQYF.